These T cell receptor beta chains were read from a single sample in a study of persistence of HIV-infected CD4 T cells. These receptors' antigens are unknown. The table came from immunoSEQ multiplex PCR; TCRdb's copy has only in-frame clones and leaves some out. The sample carries 30,000 to 35,000 clones, approximately 85% recorded once. Here the sequenced sample was CD4+ T cells sorted from PBMCs after roughly 19-hour stimulation, taken from a patient who received antiretroviral therapy. These receptor sequences come from an adult man with HIV who was CMV-seropositive. Both conserved end residues are part of each CDR3. Fields, in order: D gene, V gene, clone size, J gene, CDR3 protein, CDR3 DNA. The D gene is left open where the match is weak. For some rows the clone size is stated as once, few or many, or as a class when expanded; others skip it.

d_call: .
v_call: TRBV29-1
clone_size: once
j_call: TRBJ2-1
cdr3_aa: CSARGGGNEQFF
cdr3_nt: TGCAGCGCACGCGGAGGAGGCAATGAGCAGTTCTTC

d_call: .
v_call: TRBV15
clone_size: .
j_call: TRBJ1-5
cdr3_aa: CATSKGTADQPQHF
cdr3_nt: TGTGCCACCAGCAAAGGGACGGCGGATCAGCCCCAGCATTTT

d_call: .
v_call: TRBV29-1
clone_size: .
j_call: TRBJ2-7
cdr3_aa: CSVPRDYEQYF
cdr3_nt: TGCAGCGTGCCCAGAGACTACGAGCAGTACTTC

d_call: TRBD1
v_call: TRBV2
clone_size: .
j_call: TRBJ1-2
cdr3_aa: CASSDLDRALVIRYTF
cdr3_nt: TGTGCCAGCAGTGATCTGGACAGGGCTCTCGTTATTCGCTACACCTTC

d_call: .
v_call: TRBV4-3
clone_size: .
j_call: TRBJ1-1
cdr3_aa: CASSQELNTEAFF
cdr3_nt: TGCGCCAGCAGCCAAGAGCTGAACACTGAAGCTTTCTTT

d_call: TRBD2
v_call: TRBV27
clone_size: .
j_call: TRBJ2-5
cdr3_aa: CASAQGLAFPQETQYF
cdr3_nt: TGTGCCAGCGCACAGGGACTAGCGTTCCCACAAGAGACCCAGTACTTC

d_call: .
v_call: TRBV6-2/TRBV6-3
clone_size: .
j_call: TRBJ1-2
cdr3_aa: CASSYSRSNYGYTF
cdr3_nt: TGTGCCAGCAGTTACTCTCGCAGCAACTATGGCTACACCTTC

d_call: .
v_call: TRBV27
clone_size: .
j_call: TRBJ1-5
cdr3_aa: CASSEILGMGNQPQHF
cdr3_nt: TGTGCCAGCAGTGAGATTTTGGGGATGGGCAATCAGCCCCAGCATTTT

d_call: TRBD1
v_call: TRBV13
clone_size: .
j_call: TRBJ1-1
cdr3_aa: CASSRKTGWTEAFF
cdr3_nt: TGTGCCAGCAGCCGAAAGACAGGGTGGACTGAAGCTTTCTTT

d_call: TRBD1
v_call: TRBV5-1
clone_size: .
j_call: TRBJ2-7
cdr3_aa: CASSFARGSYEQYF
cdr3_nt: TGCGCCAGCAGCTTCGCCAGGGGGTCCTACGAGCAGTACTTC

d_call: TRBD1
v_call: TRBV4-3
clone_size: .
j_call: TRBJ1-6
cdr3_aa: CASSQARTGNNSPLHF
cdr3_nt: TGCGCCAGCAGCCAAGCTCGGACAGGGAATAATTCACCCCTCCACTTT

d_call: TRBD1
v_call: TRBV5-5
clone_size: .
j_call: TRBJ2-7
cdr3_aa: CASSLMDRGGEQYF
cdr3_nt: TGTGCCAGCAGCTTGATGGACAGGGGCGGCGAGCAGTACTTC

d_call: .
v_call: TRBV7-2
clone_size: .
j_call: TRBJ1-6
cdr3_aa: CASSLGAAPNSPLHF
cdr3_nt: TGTGCCAGCAGCTTAGGGGCAGCCCCTAATTCACCCCTCCACTTT

d_call: TRBD1
v_call: TRBV13
clone_size: .
j_call: TRBJ2-7
cdr3_aa: CASSLVGMGQGTSYEQYF
cdr3_nt: TGTGCCAGCAGCTTAGTAGGTATGGGACAGGGGACCTCTTACGAGCAGTACTTC

d_call: .
v_call: TRBV12-5
clone_size: once
j_call: TRBJ2-2
cdr3_aa: CASGLVGGHTGELFF
cdr3_nt: TGTGCTAGTGGTTTGGTAGGAGGGCACACCGGGGAGCTGTTTTTT

d_call: TRBD1
v_call: TRBV19
clone_size: .
j_call: TRBJ2-7
cdr3_aa: CASRKTGDLYEQYF
cdr3_nt: TGTGCCAGTAGGAAGACAGGGGATCTCTACGAGCAGTACTTC

d_call: .
v_call: TRBV6-5
clone_size: once
j_call: TRBJ1-1
cdr3_aa: CASSYSETIAEMAFF
cdr3_nt: TGTGCCAGCAGTTACTCCGAGACAATCGCGGAGATGGCTTTCTTT